This is a list of T cell receptor beta chains from one sample in a study of cytomegalovirus exposure and HLA in healthy donors. This table comes from immunoSEQ multiplex PCR, and its TCRdb copy is limited to in-frame clones, with some not included. The sample shows about 73,000 clones, about 75% of them seen only once. What was sequenced was PBMCs. The origin of the receptors is a man in his 70s in good health and CMV-seronegative. Both conserved end residues are part of each CDR3. A D gene is named only where the DNA matches it firmly. Rows may omit the clone size; those that give it use once, few, many or a size class.

size	J	V	D	CDR3	DNA
.	TRBJ2-3	TRBV4-3	.	CASSQGLGEVGTQYF	TGCGCCAGCAGCCAAGGCCTAGGAGAGGTGGGTACGCAGTATTTT
.	TRBJ1-1	TRBV28	.	CASTIGGPEAFF	TGTGCCAGCACTATAGGGGGTCCTGAAGCTTTCTTT
.	TRBJ1-6	TRBV27	TRBD1	CASSPDREDSPLHF	TGTGCCAGCAGTCCGGACAGGGAAGATTCACCCCTCCACTTT
.	TRBJ1-2	TRBV5-6	.	CASSLGPAGDTKYGYTF	TGTGCCAGCAGCTTGGGGCCGGCAGGGGACACGAAATATGGCTACACCTTC
.	TRBJ1-4	TRBV5-1	TRBD1	CASSGSGQGTEKLFF	TGCGCCAGCAGCGGGTCGGGACAGGGTACTGAAAAACTGTTTTTT
once	TRBJ1-3	TRBV7-2	TRBD1	CASSPSGGASGNTIYF	TGTGCCAGCAGCCCGTCAGGGGGCGCGTCTGGAAACACCATATATTTT
.	TRBJ2-7	TRBV7-9	TRBD2	CASSGTSGAYEQYF	TGTGCCAGCAGCGGGACTAGCGGGGCCTACGAGCAGTACTTC
once	TRBJ2-3	TRBV5-4	TRBD2	CASSWGTSGRAYADTQYF	TGTGCCAGCAGCTGGGGGACTAGCGGGAGGGCCTATGCAGATACGCAGTATTTT
.	TRBJ1-5	TRBV2	.	CASSEQVDQPQHF	TGTGCCAGCAGTGAACAGGTGGATCAGCCCCAGCATTTT
once	TRBJ1-6	TRBV7-9	TRBD1	CASSQGQGGNSPLHF	TGTGCCAGCAGCCAGGGACAGGGCGGAAATTCACCCCTCCACTTT
.	TRBJ2-3	TRBV5-1	.	CASSLGGPTDTQYF	TGCGCCAGCAGCTTGGGGGGGCCCACAGATACGCAGTATTTT
.	TRBJ1-4	TRBV10-3	.	CAISELKGTNEKLFF	TGTGCCATCAGTGAACTGAAGGGGACTAATGAAAAACTGTTTTTT
.	TRBJ2-3	TRBV19	TRBD2	CASSIVLSGGPGDTQYF	TGTGCCAGTAGTATAGTCCTTAGCGGGGGGCCGGGGGATACGCAGTATTTT
.	TRBJ1-6	TRBV6-1	.	CASSGGTYNSPLHF	TGTGCCAGCAGTGGAGGTACCTATAATTCACCCCTCCACTTT
.	TRBJ2-3	TRBV18	.	CASSPPGRGGTDTQYF	TGTGCCAGCTCACCACCGGGGCGGGGCGGCACAGATACGCAGTATTTT
once	TRBJ2-7	TRBV2	TRBD2	CASRRLATYEQYF	TGTGCCAGCAGGAGACTAGCCACCTACGAGCAGTACTTC
.	TRBJ2-7	TRBV11-2	TRBD1	CASRQGHEQYF	TGTGCCAGCAGACAGGGGCACGAGCAGTACTTC
.	TRBJ2-7	TRBV19	.	CASRRDQAYEQYF	TGTGCCAGTAGGCGGGACCAAGCCTACGAGCAGTACTTC
once	TRBJ1-2	TRBV5-1	.	CTSSFGGEIQKDGYTF	TGCACCAGCAGCTTCGGCGGGGAAATTCAGAAAGATGGCTACACCTTC
.	TRBJ1-1	TRBV11-2	TRBD1	CASSLTQGGSSEAFF	TGTGCCAGCAGCCTCACACAGGGGGGGAGTTCTGAAGCTTTCTTT
.	TRBJ2-7	TRBV5-1	TRBD1	CASSLGDSSYEQYF	TGCGCCAGCAGCTTGGGGGACAGTTCCTACGAGCAGTACTTC
.	TRBJ2-5	TRBV29-1	.	CSVFSLEGGRQAETQYF	TGCAGCGTTTTTTCGCTTGAGGGAGGACGCCAAGCAGAGACCCAGTACTTC
.	TRBJ2-5	TRBV7-2	TRBD2	CASSFRPTSGGPGEETQYF	TGTGCCAGCAGCTTCAGACCCACTAGCGGGGGCCCTGGGGAAGAGACCCAGTACTTC
few	TRBJ2-7	TRBV6-6	TRBD2	CASSYVTSGGRGEQYF	TGTGCCAGCAGTTACGTTACTAGCGGGGGCCGGGGCGAGCAGTACTTC
.	TRBJ2-7	TRBV2	.	CASKGSGYEQYF	TGTGCCAGCAAAGGTAGCGGCTACGAGCAGTACTTC
.	TRBJ1-1	TRBV5-1	.	CASSLLGRGGDAEAFF	TGCGCCAGCAGCTTACTAGGACGGGGGGGGGACGCTGAAGCTTTCTTT
.	TRBJ1-5	TRBV7-8	TRBD1	CASSRTGGSNQPQHF	TGTGCCAGCAGCCGGACAGGGGGCAGCAATCAGCCCCAGCATTTT
.	TRBJ2-3	TRBV5-4	TRBD2	CASRRGLAGGSDTQYF	TGTGCCAGCAGGCGGGGACTAGCGGGAGGATCAGATACGCAGTATTTT
.	TRBJ2-7	TRBV4-1	.	CASSQGDGATYEQYF	TGCGCCAGCAGCCAGGGAGACGGAGCAACCTACGAGCAGTACTTC
once	TRBJ2-4	TRBV2	.	CASSEWRQAKNIQYF	TGTGCCAGCAGTGAATGGCGACAGGCCAAAAACATTCAGTACTTC
.	TRBJ2-7	TRBV11-2	.	CASSLVSGFSYEQYF	TGTGCCAGCAGCTTAGTTTCAGGATTCTCCTACGAGCAGTACTTC
.	TRBJ2-5	TRBV6-5	TRBD1	CASGTGLEPETQYF	TGTGCCAGCGGGACAGGGTTAGAACCAGAGACCCAGTACTTC
few	TRBJ2-7	TRBV6-5	TRBD1	CASTYTDRGEQYF	TGTGCCAGCACCTATACAGACAGGGGAGAGCAGTACTTC
once	TRBJ1-5	TRBV28	.	CASSLSTQLDQPQHF	TGTGCCAGCAGTTTATCCACCCAGTTGGATCAGCCCCAGCATTTT
.	TRBJ1-5	TRBV7-9	TRBD1	CASSPGTGSNQPQHF	TGTGCCAGCAGTCCGGGGACAGGGTCCAATCAGCCCCAGCATTTT